One and the same sample provided the 10 T cell receptor beta chains below, sequenced in a study of T cells in narcolepsy. Measured with immunoSEQ multiplex PCR; TCRdb has only the in-frame clones, and not every one. The sample holds over 25,000 clones; about 89% are singletons and the top ten take around 1.1%. Sample: CD45RA- memory CD4+ T cells from PBMCs. These receptors all stem from a human donor with narcolepsy.

This clone was seen a single time. V is TRBV25-1 and J is TRBJ2-5; D may correspond to TRBD1 or TRBD2 (5 bases each). This CDR3 contains 17 residues. In germline, CDR1 is MGHDK, CDR2 SYGVNS. V lost 5 bases and J 5 bases, leaving 24 bases between the germline ends. DNA of the CDR3: TGTGCCAGCAGTTTGCCAGGGTGGGGAGCCGGCCAGGAGACCCAGTACTTC. Protein sequence: CASSLPGWGAGQETQYF.

The rearrangement joins TRBV29-1 to TRBJ2-2; D is unclear. Trimming removed 4 bases from V and 1 base from J, with 10 bases in between. Per germline, CDR1 SQVTM and CDR2 ANQGSEA. The CDR3 spans 14 residues. DNA for the CDR3: TGCAGCGTTGGTTCGGCAGTGAACACCGGGGAGCTGTTTTTT. Its protein product is CSVGSAVNTGELFF.

The rearrangement uses TRBV7-9 and TRBJ2-6, with D unresolved. The V gene's germline CDR1 is SEHNR and CDR2 FQNEAQ (reference sequence). The CDR3 has 14 amino acids. V shed 4 bases and J shed 0 bases, with 4 bases lying between them. CDR3 in DNA: TGTGCCAGCAGCTCGTACTCTGGGGCCAACGTCCTGACTTTC. Encoded protein: CASSSYSGANVLTF.

The V call is TRBV28, the J call TRBJ1-2, with TRBD1 as a possible D gene (6 bases). Trimming removed 2 bases at V and 3 bases at J, with 13 bases between. There are 15 residues in the CDR3. Germline loops: CDR1 MDHEN, CDR2 SYDVKM. The CDR3 region is CASSLGPSGDYGYTF. The CDR3 region has the DNA TGTGCCAGCAGTTTAGGCCCTTCAGGGGACTATGGCTACACCTTC.

The genes are TRBV6-1 and TRBJ2-3, with TRBD2 identical over 9 bases. The germline V gene encodes CDR1 MNHNS and CDR2 SASEGT. This CDR3 comprises 15 residues. Losses at the gene ends were 6 bases for V and 2 bases for J; bases not matched to a gene: 6. The CDR3 DNA follows: TGTGCCAGCAGCCCCAGCGGGGGGAACACAGATACGCAGTATTTT. It yields the protein CASSPSGGNTDTQYF.

The chain combines TRBV27 with TRBJ1-3; possible D gene TRBD1, 5 bases. Germline V gene data show CDR1 as MNHEY and CDR2 as SMNVEV (reference sequence). The V end lost 2 bases, the J end lost 3 bases, and 11 bases lay between the germline ends. The CDR3 extends over 15 amino acids. CDR3 sequence (DNA): TGTGCCAGCAGTTTAGAAGGCAGGGTTGGAAACACCATATATTTT. Encoded protein: CASSLEGRVGNTIYF.

The CDR3 nucleotides are TGTGCCAGCAGTAAAGAGATATATGGCTACACCTTC. The encoded protein is CASSKEIYGYTF. The chain uses TRBV2 and TRBJ1-2; D unclear. Trimming left V 5 bases short and J 5 bases short, with 9 bases between. In germline, CDR1 is SNHLY, CDR2 FYNNEI. The CDR3 loop spans 12 amino acids.

This chain uses TRBV29-1 with TRBJ2-5; 9 bases align to TRBD1. This CDR3 region has 14 residues. Germline V gene sequence: CDR1 SQVTM, CDR2 ANQGSEA. V was pared by 5 bases and J by 5 bases, with 9 bases of the junction left unmatched. The CDR3 DNA is TGCAGCGTTACCGGACAGGGGAATTTCGAGACCCAGTACTTC. As protein: CSVTGQGNFETQYF.

The V and J genes are TRBV2 and TRBJ1-6; 7 bases map to TRBD1. In germline, CDR1 is SNHLY, CDR2 FYNNEI. This CDR3 contains 15 residues. V dropped 8 bases and J dropped 7; count of bases not matched to a gene: 11. The CDR3 reads CASEGQPFANSPLHF. The CDR3 nucleotides are TGTGCCAGCGAGGGACAGCCGTTCGCCAATTCACCCCTCCACTTT.

V and J are TRBV27 and TRBJ1-2, with D perhaps matching TRBD1 (5 bases). Trimming removed 0 bases from V and 2 bases from J, with 7 bases in between. Germline assignment: CDR1 MNHEY and CDR2 SMNVEV (reference sequence). The CDR3 sequence is 14 residues long. CDR3 DNA: TGTGCCAGCAGTTTATCGTGGGGGAACTATGGCTACACCTTC. It specifies CASSLSWGNYGYTF.